Each of the 21 T cell receptor beta chains below was sequenced from the same sample in a study of response to subunit inactivated influenza vaccine. TCRdb reprocessed the RT-PCR reads with MiXCR, giving one entry per CDR3 protein. The repertoire holds about 570,000 distinct CDR3 sequences, with around 11% as singletons. This sample was also put to use in a study of T cells expressing NK-cell markers. Per that paper: TCR beta cDNA was made by 5'RACE template switching with UMIs.

The source material was PBMCs from blood, sampled on the day of vaccination. All receptors come from a man aged 50 to 60 who received an inactivated influenza vaccine.

This clonotype has a handful of counts. The gene calls are TRBV18 and TRBJ2-7, with 7 bases aligning to TRBD1. The V segment lost 3 bases and the J segment 3 bases; nucleotides outside the gene matches: 8. Germline-derived CDR1 and CDR2 are KGHSH and LQKENI. CDR3 size: 15 residues. The CDR3 region has the DNA TGTGCCAGCTCACCGGGATACGCAGGGGGCTACGAGCAGTACTTC. Translating it yields CASSPGYAGGYEQYF.

The J gene is TRBJ2-5, the V gene TRBV12-3 or TRBV12-4, with TRBD2 matching over 8 bases. V trimming: 5 bases; J trimming: 9 bases; junction bases outside the gene matches: 14. The CDR3 covers 15 residues. CDR3 sequence reads: CASSVGTSGIGPQYF. The CDR3 DNA reads as TGTGCCAGCAGTGTCGGGACTAGTGGTATCGGGCCCCAGTACTTC.

V and J are TRBV29-1 and TRBJ2-3; 11 positions match TRBD2. This CDR3 is 14 amino acids long. Unmatched junction bases numbered 5, after V lost 5 bases and J lost 4 bases. Per germline, CDR1 SQVTM and CDR2 ANQGSEA. The CDR3, as DNA: TGCAGCGTTCCACTAGCGGGAGAGCCAGATACGCAGTATTTT. This sequence encodes CSVPLAGEPDTQYF.

The V gene is TRBV6-5, the J gene TRBJ2-7; 11 bases fit TRBD2. Germline V lookup: CDR1 MNHEY, CDR2 SVGAGI. This CDR3 is 17 amino acids long. V lost 2 bases, J lost 2 bases, and 8 bases stayed unmatched. The CDR3 nucleotides are TGTGCCAGCAGTTACCCCGGGACTAGCGGACGTCCCTACGAGCAGTACTTC. It yields the protein CASSYPGTSGRPYEQYF.

This clonotype was observed a few times. The chain links TRBV7-2 to TRBJ1-1; D is uncertain. Germline V gives CDR1 SGHTA, CDR2 FQGNSA. V gave up 1 base and J gave up 1 base, with 13 bases separating them. This CDR3 region has 16 residues. This chain's CDR3 is CASSLDSVHTNTEAFF. The CDR3 coding sequence is TGTGCCAGCAGCTTAGACTCGGTTCACACGAACACTGAAGCTTTCTTT.

This rearrangement joins TRBV7-2 to TRBJ2-3, with unresolved D. V was pared by 8 bases and J by 4 bases, with 13 bases between. Germline V gene data show CDR1 as SGHTA and CDR2 as FQGNSA. This CDR3 has 13 residues. The CDR3 sequence: CASGLAPPDTQYF. For the CDR3, the DNA is TGTGCCAGCGGTCTGGCGCCGCCAGATACGCAGTATTTT.

The chain joins TRBV29-1 to TRBJ2-5; TRBD1 agrees at 7 bases. Germline V CDR1 and CDR2: SQVTM, ANQGSEA. V was pared by 2 bases and J by 5 bases, with 8 bases of the junction left unmatched. CDR3 length equals 14 residues. Written as DNA, the CDR3 is TGCAGCGTTGAACCCCCCAGGGGGATTGAGACCCAGTACTTC. It specifies CSVEPPRGIETQYF.

The rearrangement uses TRBV12-3 or TRBV12-4 and TRBJ1-3; tentative D call: TRBD1 (6 bases). CDR3 length equals 15 residues. Trimming removed 1 base from V and 0 bases from J, with 7 bases in between. The CDR3 region has the DNA TGTGCCAGCAGTTTAGGACAGGCCTCTGGAAACACCATATATTTT. Protein product: CASSLGQASGNTIYF.

The V gene is TRBV7-2, the J gene TRBJ1-5; possible D gene TRBD1, 6 bases. Deletions cut 2 bases from V and 2 bases from J, with 13 bases between. The CDR3 is made up of 16 amino acids. The germline CDR1 and CDR2 sequences are SGHTA and FQGNSA. CDR3: CASSLFRGSGNQPQHF. Here the CDR3 DNA reads TGTGCCAGCAGCTTATTTAGGGGGTCGGGCAATCAGCCCCAGCATTTT. The full variable domain, its missing parts supplied by reference TRBV7-2 and TRBJ1-5, is GAGVSQSPSNKVTEKGKDVELRCDPISGHTALYWYRQSLGQGLEFLIYFQGNSAPDKSGLPSDRFSAERTGGSVSTLTIQRTQQEDSAVYLCASSLFRGSGNQPQHFGDGTRLSIL.

For the CDR3, the DNA is TGTGCCAGCAGCGCCAGGGGTTCCTACAATGAGCAGTTCTTC. Translated: CASSARGSYNEQFF. The chain uses TRBV7-9 and TRBJ2-1, with D possibly matching TRBD1 (6 bases). From germline, CDR1 is SEHNR and CDR2 FQNEAQ (reference sequence). Trimming pared 5 bases from V and 1 base from J, leaving 9 bases between. The CDR3 has 14 residues.

The chain uses TRBV12-3 or TRBV12-4 and TRBJ1-5, with a tentative D call TRBD1 (5 bases). With 7 bases removed from V and 6 bases from J, the gap between germline ends came to 16 bases. This CDR3 is 14 amino acids long. CDR3 bases: TGTGCCAGCACCCTACGGGGCAGAGCTCAGCCCCAGCATTTT. Protein sequence: CASTLRGRAQPQHF.

This clonotype has just one count. The chain carries TRBV11-2 and TRBJ2-1; 12 bases are a match to TRBD2. Germline CDR1 is SGHAT and CDR2 is FQNNGV. This CDR3 has 17 amino acids. Losses at the gene ends were 0 bases for V and 7 bases for J; bases not matched to a gene: 7. In DNA, the CDR3 is TGTGCCAGCAGCTTAGAACCCCTAGCGGGGGGGCTAAATGAGCAGTTCTTC. Its translation: CASSLEPLAGGLNEQFF.

This clonotype has ten or more counts. This sequence joins TRBV6-2 or TRBV6-3 and TRBJ2-3; D gene uncertain. The CDR3 has 13 amino acids. Deletions cut 7 bases from V and 4 bases from J, with 12 bases between. Germline V gene data show CDR1 as MNHEY and CDR2 as SVGEGT. The CDR3 DNA reads TGTGCCAGCACCCTAAGGCGATCAGATACGCAGTATTTT. This gives the protein CASTLRRSDTQYF.

The chain uses TRBV6-5 and TRBJ2-1; D is uncertain. Germline V gene data show CDR1 as MNHEY and CDR2 as SVGAGI. The CDR3 runs to 15 residues. Trimming left V 5 bases short and J 4 bases short, with 15 bases between. In DNA form, the CDR3 reads TGTGCCAGCAGTCACACAGTCACCGTGTACAATGAGCAGTTCTTC. Its protein is CASSHTVTVYNEQFF.

The chain employs TRBV6-2 or TRBV6-3 and TRBJ2-7, with D possibly matching TRBD2 (6 bases). CDR1 and CDR2 from the germline V gene are MNHEY and SVGEGT. CDR3 size: 17 residues. With 3 bases removed from V and 3 bases from J, the gap between germline ends came to 21 bases. Written as DNA, the CDR3 is TGTGCCAGCAGTTATCGCCCCACCGGGACGGGAGACTACGAGCAGTACTTC. This codes for CASSYRPTGTGDYEQYF.

V is TRBV6-5 and J is TRBJ2-5, with a possible D match to TRBD1 (5 bases). The CDR3 has 15 amino acids. Trimming cost V 0 bases and J 3 bases, with 11 bases left between them. Germline V gene lookup returns CDR1 MNHEY and CDR2 SVGAGI. CDR3 DNA sequence: TGTGCCAGCAGTTACTCGATCCAAGGGGAAGAGACCCAGTACTTC. Its protein is CASSYSIQGEETQYF.

This chain joins TRBV29-1 and TRBJ1-2, with D maybe TRBD1 (6 bases). Trimming pared 5 bases from V and 3 bases from J, leaving 16 bases between. There are 14 residues in the CDR3. CDR1 is SQVTM, CDR2 ANQGSEA, per germline. The CDR3 nucleotides read TGCAGCGTTCGGCGGGACAATAACCACTATGGCTACACCTTC. It encodes CSVRRDNNHYGYTF.

The V and J genes are TRBV5-1 and TRBJ2-2; D remains unclear. The CDR3 is 13 amino acids. The V end was cut by 5 bases, the J end by 4 bases, with 9 bases between. The germline CDR1 and CDR2 sequences are SGHRS and YFSETQ. CDR3 bases: TGCGCCAGCAGAGAAAGTAGCACCGGGGAGCTGTTTTTT. Translation: CASRESSTGELFF.

This clonotype has more than one count but fewer than ten. V gene TRBV20-1 combines with J gene TRBJ2-7; no reliable D call. CDR1 is DFQATT, CDR2 SNEGSKA, per germline (reference sequence). V was pared by 6 bases and J by 2 bases, with 17 bases between. This CDR3 region has 14 residues. The CDR3 DNA sequence: TGCAGTGCCGCGGCCGGCGGCCATACCTACGAGCAGTACTTC. Its protein product is CSAAAGGHTYEQYF.

The V gene is TRBV6-5, the J gene TRBJ2-1; TRBD2 matches 9 bases. V gave up 0 bases and J gave up 8 bases; unmatched junction bases: 5. The CDR3 consists of 15 residues. Germline V gene lookup returns CDR1 MNHEY and CDR2 SVGAGI. CDR3 protein: CASSYSGTSIYEQFF. The CDR3 coding sequence is TGTGCCAGCAGTTACTCCGGGACTAGCATCTATGAGCAGTTCTTC.

The chain recombines TRBV5-1 with TRBJ1-1; possible D gene TRBD1, 6 bases. The CDR3 has 16 residues. V dropped 0 bases and J dropped 3 bases, with 15 bases sitting between them. Germline loops: CDR1 SGHRS, CDR2 YFSETQ. The CDR3 region has the DNA TGCGCCAGCAGCTTGGAGGCACAGGGATTTTACACTGAAGCTTTCTTT. It specifies CASSLEAQGFYTEAFF. Looking up the rest from reference TRBV5-1 and TRBJ1-1 gives the full variable domain: KAGVTQTPRYLIKTRGQQVTLSCSPISGHRSVSWYQQTPGQGLQFLFEYFSETQRNKGNFPGRFSGRQFSNSRSEMNVSTLELGDSALYLCASSLEAQGFYTEAFFGQGTRLTVV.